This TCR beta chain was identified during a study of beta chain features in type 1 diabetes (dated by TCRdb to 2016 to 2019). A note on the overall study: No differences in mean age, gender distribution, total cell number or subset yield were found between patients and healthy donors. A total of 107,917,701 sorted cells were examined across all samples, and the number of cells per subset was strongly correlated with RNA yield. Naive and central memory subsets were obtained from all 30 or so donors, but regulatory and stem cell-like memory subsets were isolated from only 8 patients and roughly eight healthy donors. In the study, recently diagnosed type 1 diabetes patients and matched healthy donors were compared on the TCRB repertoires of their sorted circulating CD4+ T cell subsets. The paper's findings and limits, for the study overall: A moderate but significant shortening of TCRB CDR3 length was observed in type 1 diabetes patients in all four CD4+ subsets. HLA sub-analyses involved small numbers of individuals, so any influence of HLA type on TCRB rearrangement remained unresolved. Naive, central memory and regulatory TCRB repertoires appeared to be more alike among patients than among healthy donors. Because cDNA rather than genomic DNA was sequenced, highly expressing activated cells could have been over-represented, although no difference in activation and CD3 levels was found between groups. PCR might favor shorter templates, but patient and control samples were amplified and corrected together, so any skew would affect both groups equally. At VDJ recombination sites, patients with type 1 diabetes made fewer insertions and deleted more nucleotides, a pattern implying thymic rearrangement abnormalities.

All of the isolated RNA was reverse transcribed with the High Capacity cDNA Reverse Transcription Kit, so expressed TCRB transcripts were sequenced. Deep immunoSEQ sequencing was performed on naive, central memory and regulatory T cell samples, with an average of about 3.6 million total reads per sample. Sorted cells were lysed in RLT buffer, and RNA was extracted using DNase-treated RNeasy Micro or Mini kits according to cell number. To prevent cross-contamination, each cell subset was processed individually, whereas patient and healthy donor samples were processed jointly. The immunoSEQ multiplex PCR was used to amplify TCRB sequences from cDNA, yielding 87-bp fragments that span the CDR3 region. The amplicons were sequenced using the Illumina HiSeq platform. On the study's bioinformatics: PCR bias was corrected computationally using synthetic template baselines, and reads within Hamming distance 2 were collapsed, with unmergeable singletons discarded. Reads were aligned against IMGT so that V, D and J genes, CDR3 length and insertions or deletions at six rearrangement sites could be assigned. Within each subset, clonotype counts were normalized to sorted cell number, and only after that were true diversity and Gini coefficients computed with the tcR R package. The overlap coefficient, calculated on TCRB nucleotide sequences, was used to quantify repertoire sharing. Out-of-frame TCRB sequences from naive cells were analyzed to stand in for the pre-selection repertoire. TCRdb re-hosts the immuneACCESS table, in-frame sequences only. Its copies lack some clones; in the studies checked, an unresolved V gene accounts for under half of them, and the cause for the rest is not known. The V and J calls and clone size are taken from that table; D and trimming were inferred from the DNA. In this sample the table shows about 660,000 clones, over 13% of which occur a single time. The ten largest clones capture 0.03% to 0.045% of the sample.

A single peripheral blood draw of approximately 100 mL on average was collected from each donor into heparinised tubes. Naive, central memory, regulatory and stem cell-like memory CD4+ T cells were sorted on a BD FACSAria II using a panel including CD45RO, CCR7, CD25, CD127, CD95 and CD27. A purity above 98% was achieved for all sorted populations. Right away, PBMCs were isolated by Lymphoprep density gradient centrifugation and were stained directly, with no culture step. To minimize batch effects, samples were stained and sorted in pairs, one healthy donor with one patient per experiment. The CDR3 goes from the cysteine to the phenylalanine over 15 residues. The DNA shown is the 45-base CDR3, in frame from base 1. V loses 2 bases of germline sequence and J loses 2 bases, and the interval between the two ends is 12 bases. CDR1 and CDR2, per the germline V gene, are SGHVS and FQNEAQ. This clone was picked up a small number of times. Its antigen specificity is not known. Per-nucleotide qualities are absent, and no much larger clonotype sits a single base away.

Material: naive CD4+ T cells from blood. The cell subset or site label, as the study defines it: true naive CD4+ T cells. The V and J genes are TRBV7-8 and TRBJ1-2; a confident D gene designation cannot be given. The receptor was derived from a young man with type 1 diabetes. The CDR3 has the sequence CASSLIQAENYGYTF. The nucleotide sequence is TGTGCCAGCAGCTTAATTCAGGCGGAAAACTATGGCTACACCTTC.